This TCR beta chain was obtained from a study of blood T cells in healthy people across ages. In the study overall: In model experiments, template switching was able to capture about one barcoded beta molecule for every two T cells that were present.

The V gene end was trimmed by 4 bases and the J gene end by 11 bases; junction bases not matched to a gene: 15. In germline, CDR1 is MGHDK, CDR2 SYGVNS. The CDR3 is made up of 16 amino acids. Using a J-beta primer mix together with a sample-barcoded 5' primer, a second PCR was run for roughly 7 to 12 cycles. The template-switch adaptor was a 5' adaptor with 12 random nucleotides. It tagged each cDNA molecule. TCRdb called the 5' RACE reads again in MiXCR, with one record for every CDR3 protein. This table holds 1.5 million to 2 million distinct CDR3 sequences, 28% found once. The source material was blood. The chain couples TRBV25-1 to TRBJ2-5; 11 bases align to TRBD1. The TCR sequence derives from a woman aged 25 to 39 in good health. The CDR3 sequence is CASSGRPGQGAEEQYF. CDR3 bases: TGTGCCAGCAGTGGGAGGCCAGGACAGGGGGCGGAAGAGCAGTACTTC.